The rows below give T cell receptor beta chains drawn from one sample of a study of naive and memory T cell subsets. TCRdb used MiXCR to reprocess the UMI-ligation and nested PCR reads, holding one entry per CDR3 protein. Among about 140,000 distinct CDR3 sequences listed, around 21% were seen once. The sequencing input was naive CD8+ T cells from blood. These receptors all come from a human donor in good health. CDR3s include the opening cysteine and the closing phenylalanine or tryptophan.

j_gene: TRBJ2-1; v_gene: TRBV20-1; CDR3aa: CSASVSGDYNEQFF
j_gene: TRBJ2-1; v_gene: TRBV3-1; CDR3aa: CASSHTKGLPNYNEQFF
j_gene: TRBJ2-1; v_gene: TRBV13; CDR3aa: CASGDQQGARVNEQFF
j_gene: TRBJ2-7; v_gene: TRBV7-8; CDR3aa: CASSRPRQGHGYEQYF
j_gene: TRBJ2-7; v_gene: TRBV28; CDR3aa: CASDFRGSSYEQYF
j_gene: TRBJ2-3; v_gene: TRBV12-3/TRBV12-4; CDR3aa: CASSLTGSTDTQYF
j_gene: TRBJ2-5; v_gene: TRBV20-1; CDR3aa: CSARDLQGSETQYF
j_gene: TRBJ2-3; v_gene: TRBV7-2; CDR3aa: CASSHRPGTPNDTQYF
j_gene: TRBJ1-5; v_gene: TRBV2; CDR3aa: CASSDGGWGQPQHF
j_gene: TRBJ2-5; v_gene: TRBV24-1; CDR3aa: CATSDLGETQYF
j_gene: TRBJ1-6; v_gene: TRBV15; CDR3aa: CATSRARHGSVVNSPLHF
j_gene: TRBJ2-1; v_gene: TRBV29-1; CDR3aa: CSVVLLGSYNEQFF
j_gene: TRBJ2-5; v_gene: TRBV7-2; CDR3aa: CASSPTRLAEYEETQYF
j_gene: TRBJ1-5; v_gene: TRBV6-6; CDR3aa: CASSYTIRDRDTGSNQPQHF
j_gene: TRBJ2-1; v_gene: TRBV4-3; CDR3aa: CASSQGGGDEQFF
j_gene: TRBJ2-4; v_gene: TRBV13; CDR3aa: CASSLRSTNIQYF
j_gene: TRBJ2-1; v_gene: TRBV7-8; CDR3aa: CASSLPSGEQFF
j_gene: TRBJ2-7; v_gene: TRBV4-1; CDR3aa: CASSQDPGYVYEQYF
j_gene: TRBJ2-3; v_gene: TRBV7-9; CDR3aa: CASSFRGGDLTDTQYF
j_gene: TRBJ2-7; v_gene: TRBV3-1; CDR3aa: CASSHRSGGEEQYF
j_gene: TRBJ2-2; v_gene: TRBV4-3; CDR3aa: CASSPAWGTGELFF
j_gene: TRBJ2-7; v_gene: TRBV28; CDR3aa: CASSPGTSGSWQYF
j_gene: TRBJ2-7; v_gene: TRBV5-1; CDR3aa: CASSLVATSGFYEQYF
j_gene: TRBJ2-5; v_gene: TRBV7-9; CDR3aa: CASSLPGSETQYF
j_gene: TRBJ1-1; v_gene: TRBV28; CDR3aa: CASSLGGSGTEAFF
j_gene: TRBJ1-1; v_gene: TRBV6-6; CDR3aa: CASSYVGEAFF
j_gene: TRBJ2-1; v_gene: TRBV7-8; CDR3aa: CASSLWDSGPAGEQFF
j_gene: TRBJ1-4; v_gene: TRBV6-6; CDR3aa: CASSHGFGGEKLFF
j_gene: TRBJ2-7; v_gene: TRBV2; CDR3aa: CASRTGGVSYEQYF
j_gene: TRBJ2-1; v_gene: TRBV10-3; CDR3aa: CAIRGNTGGPQFF